The clone carrying this T cell receptor beta chain has at least ten counts. The antigen is unknown. The junction had 7 bases not matched to a gene; V was cut back by 4 bases and J by 5 bases. The germline CDR1 and CDR2 sequences are LGHDT and YNNKEL (reference sequence). The CDR3 contains 15 residues. UMIs and sample barcodes were carried by the TCR alpha and TCR beta cDNA libraries that 5'RACE produced using constant-segment primers. TCRdb itself ran the 5' RACE reads through MiXCR, one entry per CDR3 protein. The sample contains 25,000 to 35,000 distinct CDR3 sequences, 9% to 15% of which appear only once. The data belong to a study of T-cell memory formation after mild COVID-19. General study points: Clones which contracted sat mainly in CM and EM if CD4+, and in EMRA if CD8+. Cross-reactive memory appears to have joined, as suggested by some responding clones showing up in pre-infection memory.

The chain uses TRBV3-1 and TRBJ2-5; 10 bases agree with TRBD2. Sequenced: PBMCs or a T cell subset sorted from them (not recorded which). The source of this sequence is an adult woman who had mild COVID-19 (a few samples of this study predate the infection). Cell type and time point are not known. The CDR3 coding sequence is TGTGCCAGCAGCCCCCCAGCGGGGGGGCGGGAGACCCAGTACTTC. As protein: CASSPPAGGRETQYF.